The present TCR beta chain was sequenced within a study of control samples from healthy donors and cancer patients. The CDR3 consists of 13 residues. The germline CDR1 and CDR2 sequences are LGHNA and YNFKEQ. V lost 0 bases to trimming and J lost 3 bases, with 3 bases between them. This table comes from immunoSEQ multiplex PCR, and its TCRdb copy is limited to in-frame clones, with some not included. This sample has fewer than 200,000 clones, with just over 85% found just once. The material sequenced was blood. The source of this sequence is a woman aged 30 to 39 in good health. The V gene is TRBV4-2, the J gene TRBJ2-1; no clear D. The CDR3 nucleotides are TGTGCCAGCAGCCAAGACGGCTACAATGAGCAGTTCTTC. Translating gives CASSQDGYNEQFF.